This T cell receptor (beta chain) comes out of a study of regulatory T cells in long-lasting Graves disease. About the research overall: Graves' patients, diagnosed recently, had received antithyroid drugs under 3 months.

Germline CDR1 and CDR2: SGHKS and YYEKEE (reference sequence). Unmatched junction bases numbered 8, after V lost 4 bases and J lost 4 bases. This CDR3 region has 16 residues. This clonotype was observed a single time. Its antigen remains unidentified. Investigators prepared the TCR beta libraries by applying iRepertoire HTBI primers and Arm-PCR of CDR3 regions. TCRdb recomputed calls from the multiplex PCR reads with MiXCR, one row per CDR3 protein. The sample has about 400,000 distinct CDR3 sequences; around 16% are singletons. Time point here: newly diagnosed GD, antithyroid drugs for less than 3 months. PBMC-extracted RNA yielded the TCR library. The diagnosis of Graves' disease used American Thyroid Association guidelines. Notes on the study in general: Favored usage of TRBV28, TRBJ1-2 and TRBJ2-5 was recorded in persistent disease.

The sample consisted of peripheral blood mononuclear cells (PBMCs), taken at new diagnosis, from a patient treated with antithyroid drugs. The chain combines TRBV5-5 with TRBJ1-6; TRBD1 matches 7 bases. This sequence was found in a female donor with Graves disease. CDR3 amino acids: CASSTGDSTYNSPLHF. For the CDR3, the DNA is TGTGCCAGCAGCACGGGGGACAGTACATATAATTCACCCCTCCACTTT.